The 31 T cell receptor beta chains in this list originate from one sample, sequenced in a study of T cell changes during pregnancy in multiple sclerosis. The data were produced by immunoSEQ multiplex PCR, yet TCRdb's version contains in-frame clones alone and is incomplete. Among around 70,000 clones listed, roughly 90% were seen once. This specimen consisted of peripheral blood, obtained after pregnancy. These receptors originate from a female donor in good health, enrolled as a control in a pregnancy study.

This chain uses TRBV5-1 with TRBJ2-2; the D gene is possibly TRBD2 (6 bases). Germline assignment: CDR1 SGHRS and CDR2 YFSETQ. This CDR3 has 16 residues. The V and J ends lost 0 bases and 2 bases respectively, with 11 bases between them. The CDR3 loop is CASSLVSGGNTGELFF. The CDR3, as DNA: TGCGCCAGCAGCTTGGTGTCCGGGGGAAACACCGGGGAGCTGTTTTTT. The full variable domain, with the rest looked up from reference TRBV5-1 and TRBJ2-2, is KAGVTQTPRYLIKTRGQQVTLSCSPISGHRSVSWYQQTPGQGLQFLFEYFSETQRNKGNFPGRFSGRQFSNSRSEMNVSTLELGDSALYLCASSLVSGGNTGELFFGEGSRLTVL.

The genes are TRBV5-1 and TRBJ2-1; 13 positions agree with TRBD2. Germline V CDR1 and CDR2: SGHRS, YFSETQ. The V gene end was trimmed by 2 bases and the J gene end by 2 bases; junction bases not matched to a gene: 4. The CDR3 covers 17 residues. CDR3 residues: CASSLLAGGNTYNEQFF. The CDR3 DNA reads as TGCGCCAGCAGCTTACTAGCGGGAGGGAACACCTACAATGAGCAGTTCTTC. The whole variable domain, remainder taken from reference TRBV5-1 and TRBJ2-1, is KAGVTQTPRYLIKTRGQQVTLSCSPISGHRSVSWYQQTPGQGLQFLFEYFSETQRNKGNFPGRFSGRQFSNSRSEMNVSTLELGDSALYLCASSLLAGGNTYNEQFFGPGTRLTVL.

The J gene is TRBJ2-7, the V gene TRBV5-1; 11 positions match TRBD1. Germline lookup yields CDR1 SGHRS and CDR2 YFSETQ. The V and J ends lost 3 bases and 5 bases, in that order; junction bases with no gene match: 4. CDR3 length equals 14 residues. CDR3 coding DNA: TGCGCCAGCAGCTCCGGGACAGGGGGGCACGAGCAGTACTTC. Encoded protein: CASSSGTGGHEQYF.

The chain employs TRBV4-1 and TRBJ2-1; TRBD1 is a possible D gene (6 bases). The V end lost 1 base, the J end lost 2 bases, and 12 bases lay between the germline ends. The V gene's germline CDR1 is MGHRA and CDR2 YSYEKL. The CDR3 spans 16 residues. This CDR3 reads CASSQVGTPPYNEQFF. The CDR3 DNA reads TGCGCCAGCAGCCAAGTCGGGACACCCCCCTACAATGAGCAGTTCTTC.

The chain combines TRBV14 with TRBJ2-7, with D tentatively TRBD2 (6 bases). Trimming took 3 bases from V and 6 from J, leaving 21 bases between them. Germline V gene lookup returns CDR1 SGHDN and CDR2 FVKESK. The CDR3 extends over 16 amino acids. Here the CDR3 DNA reads TGTGCCAGCAGCCAGGTTCGAGGTAGCGTGGGAGGCGAGCAGTACTTC. The encoded protein is CASSQVRGSVGGEQYF.

V gene TRBV19 combines with J gene TRBJ2-7; maybe TRBD1 (5 bases). Germline values: CDR1 LNHDA, CDR2 SQIVND (reference sequence). V was shortened by 3 bases and J by 3 bases, with 9 bases between the two germline ends. This CDR3 spans 13 amino acids. The CDR3 nucleotides read TGTGCCAGTAGTATGGAGCAGGGCTACGAGCAGTACTTC. Its translation: CASSMEQGYEQYF.

The chain combines TRBV6-5 with TRBJ2-7, with 7 bases identical to TRBD2. This CDR3 spans 13 amino acids. The germline gives CDR1 MNHEY, CDR2 SVGAGI. V lost 6 bases to trimming and J lost 2 bases; unmatched junction nucleotides: 4. The CDR3 coding sequence is TGTGCCAGCAGGCCACTAGCGACCTACGAGCAGTACTTC. It codes for CASRPLATYEQYF.

This clone has just one count. CDR3 bases: TGTGCCAGCAGCTTGGTGGCGGACTCCTACGAGCAGTACTTC. As protein: CASSLVADSYEQYF. This rearrangement joins TRBV5-8 to TRBJ2-7; D gene uncertain. CDR1 SGHTS and CDR2 YDEGEE come from the germline V gene. Between the trimmed V and J ends, which lost 0 bases and 0 bases, there was a span of 7 bases. CDR3 length: 14 residues.

The CDR3 loop is CASSLPGLASFGELFF. CDR3 DNA sequence: TGTGCCAGCAGTCTCCCCGGACTAGCGTCTTTCGGGGAGCTGTTTTTT. This chain joins TRBV7-2 and TRBJ2-2; 9 bases fit TRBD2. Trimming removed 6 bases from V and 7 bases from J; junction bases left unmatched: 12. The V gene's germline CDR1 is SGHTA and CDR2 FQGNSA. CDR3 size: 16 residues.

The chain employs TRBV10-2 and TRBJ1-5; no firm D call. V lost 11 bases to trimming and J lost 4 bases, with 15 bases between them. The CDR3 spans 13 residues. Germline V gives CDR1 WSHSY, CDR2 SAAADI. The CDR3: CASKRGINQPQHF. The CDR3 DNA follows: TGCGCCTCCAAACGGGGAATTAATCAGCCCCAGCATTTT.

The chain is built from TRBV6-5 and TRBJ1-1; 7 positions agree with TRBD1. Looked up from germline, CDR1 is MNHEY and CDR2 is SVGAGI. The CDR3 totals 14 residues. The J segment lost 0 bases and the V segment lost 6 bases, leaving 4 bases of the junction unmatched. CDR3 in amino acids: CASRGDSLNTEAFF. CDR3 DNA: TGTGCCAGCAGAGGGGACAGCTTGAACACTGAAGCTTTCTTT.

The chain combines TRBV6-5 with TRBJ2-7, with D possibly TRBD1 on 6 matching bases. Per the germline V gene, CDR1 is MNHEY and CDR2 is SVGAGI. V was cut by 5 bases and J by 2 bases, with 13 bases left in between. This CDR3 has 14 amino acids. CDR3 amino acids: CASSPPQGPYEQYF. The DNA for the CDR3 is TGTGCCAGCAGTCCCCCACAGGGACCCTACGAGCAGTACTTC.

The V and J genes are TRBV5-1 and TRBJ2-5, with 9 nucleotides matching TRBD2. V was clipped by 0 bases and J by 2 bases; unmatched bases: 5. CDR3 length: 16 residues. Germline CDR1 SGHRS, CDR2 YFSETQ. This CDR3 is CASSLGLADIQETQYF. In DNA, the CDR3 is TGCGCCAGCAGCTTGGGACTAGCGGATATACAAGAGACCCAGTACTTC.

The rearrangement joins TRBV19 to TRBJ2-3, with TRBD2 matching over 8 bases. The ends lost 4 bases at V and 6 bases at J; junction bases unmatched: 6. The CDR3 has 14 residues. CDR1 is LNHDA and CDR2 is SQIVND in the germline V gene (reference sequence). The CDR3 is CASSTREGRDTQYF. CDR3 sequence (DNA): TGTGCCAGTAGTACCCGGGAGGGTCGGGATACGCAGTATTTT.

This clone has ten or more counts. The CDR3 loop reads CASSSRTIQGLAGDEQFF. In nucleotides, the CDR3 is TGTGCCAGCAGCTCAAGGACCATCCAGGGACTAGCGGGGGACGAGCAGTTCTTC. The chain combines TRBV7-9 with TRBJ2-1, with 14 positions matching TRBD2. The junction had 15 bases not matched to a gene; V was cut back by 4 bases and J by 10 bases. In germline, CDR1 is SEHNR, CDR2 FQNEAQ (reference sequence). The CDR3 is 18 residues long.

This clone was detected a few times. The rearrangement links TRBV28 to TRBJ1-2; no reliable D call. V was shortened by 4 bases and J by 7 bases, with 10 bases between the two germline ends. CDR1 and CDR2 from the germline V gene are MDHEN and SYDVKM. This CDR3 region has 12 residues. The CDR3 coding sequence is TGTGCCAGCAGTTCCCTCTCCGGTGGCTACACCTTC. This codes for CASSSLSGGYTF.

The chain recombines TRBV28 with TRBJ1-1; no firm D call. The length of the CDR3 is 16 residues. V was pared by 7 bases and J by 0 bases, with 18 bases between. Per germline, CDR1 MDHEN and CDR2 SYDVKM. The CDR3 bases are TGTGCCAGCAAACTAGCCCCTTGGGCCCTGAACACTGAAGCTTTCTTT. Amino acids: CASKLAPWALNTEAFF.

This sequence joins TRBV7-9 and TRBJ2-2; D gene uncertain. Trimming pared 0 bases from V and 5 bases from J, leaving 10 bases between. The germline V gene encodes CDR1 SEHNR and CDR2 FQNEAQ (reference sequence). This CDR3 is 15 amino acids long. CDR3 DNA: TGTGCCAGCAGCTTAGCGGCTAAAGCGACCGGGGAGCTGTTTTTT. This codes for CASSLAAKATGELFF.

This chain connects TRBV5-1 to TRBJ2-7; D perhaps matches TRBD1 (5 bases). This CDR3 region has 12 residues. The V end was cut by 0 bases, the J end by 7 bases, with 8 bases between. The V gene's germline CDR1 is SGHRS and CDR2 YFSETQ. DNA of the CDR3: TGCGCCAGCAGCTTGGTGGGGCATGAGCAGTACTTC. This gives the protein CASSLVGHEQYF.

The genes are TRBV5-1 and TRBJ2-7, with D perhaps matching TRBD1 (5 bases). This CDR3 spans 15 amino acids. V was clipped by 4 bases and J by 3 bases, with 17 bases between them. Per the germline V gene, CDR1 is SGHRS and CDR2 is YFSETQ. CDR3 bases: TGCGCCAGCAGCGCGCAGGGCGATCACTACTACGAGCAGTACTTC. Amino acid sequence: CASSAQGDHYYEQYF.

This chain joins TRBV5-1 and TRBJ1-1; D may be TRBD1 (5 bases). Germline CDR1 SGHRS, CDR2 YFSETQ. The CDR3 contains 14 residues. V was clipped by 4 bases and J by 2 bases, with 12 bases between them. The CDR3 DNA follows: TGCGCCAGCAGCCCGGGTGGGGCAAACACTGAAGCTTTCTTT. Amino acid sequence: CASSPGGANTEAFF.

The chain carries TRBV4-1 and TRBJ1-6, with 7 bases identical to TRBD1. This CDR3 region has 14 residues. CDR1 and CDR2 from the germline V gene are MGHRA and YSYEKL. V was clipped by 6 bases and J by 6 bases; unmatched bases: 5. The DNA of the CDR3 is TGCGCCAGCAGTAGGGGGCCCGGTAATTCACCCCTCCACTTT. This gives the protein CASSRGPGNSPLHF.

This clone was detected once. This rearrangement joins TRBV6-4 to TRBJ2-2, with D perhaps matching TRBD2 (5 bases). V gave up 8 bases and J gave up 2 bases, with 15 bases separating them. Germline V lookup: CDR1 MRHNA, CDR2 SNTAGT. The CDR3 totals 15 residues. The CDR3 region is CASFGLPVNTGELFF. In DNA, the CDR3 is TGTGCCAGCTTCGGACTGCCCGTAAACACCGGGGAGCTGTTTTTT.

This clone was counted once. Written as DNA, the CDR3 is TGTGCCAGCAGCCTTGGGTTGGGGCCTACTAGCGGGGGCGACTACGAGCAGTACTTC. This gives the protein CASSLGLGPTSGGDYEQYF. The V gene is TRBV5-4, the J gene TRBJ2-7; 11 bases agree with TRBD2. There are 19 residues in the CDR3. The V and J ends lost 4 bases and 3 bases, in that order; junction bases with no gene match: 18. Germline V CDR1 and CDR2: SGHNT, YYREEE (reference sequence).

This chain links TRBV29-1 with TRBJ2-6; D might be TRBD2 (5 bases). The germline gives CDR1 SQVTM, CDR2 ANQGSEA. The CDR3 length is 14 residues. The V and J ends lost 4 bases and 2 bases respectively, with 9 bases between them. CDR3 residues: CSVARAPGANVLTF. CDR3 bases: TGCAGCGTTGCGAGGGCGCCTGGGGCCAACGTCCTGACTTTC.

V is TRBV7-9 and J is TRBJ2-7; 7 positions match TRBD2. This CDR3 has 15 amino acids. Germline loops: CDR1 SEHNR, CDR2 FQNEAQ (reference sequence). Unmatched junction bases numbered 11, after V lost 1 base and J lost 8 bases. CDR3 bases: TGTGCCAGCAGCTTAGGCCGAGTGGGGCGGGAGAAGCAGTACTTC. Protein sequence: CASSLGRVGREKQYF.

The chain links TRBV5-1 to TRBJ2-1; D gene unclear. The CDR3 loop spans 14 amino acids. The V gene lost 0 bases and the J gene lost 5 bases, with 9 bases spanning the gap. The germline gives CDR1 SGHRS, CDR2 YFSETQ. CDR3 in amino acids: CASSLGLADNEQFF. In DNA form, the CDR3 reads TGCGCCAGCAGCTTGGGATTGGCGGACAATGAGCAGTTCTTC. The entire variable domain, with the rest obtained from reference TRBV5-1 and TRBJ2-1, is as follows: KAGVTQTPRYLIKTRGQQVTLSCSPISGHRSVSWYQQTPGQGLQFLFEYFSETQRNKGNFPGRFSGRQFSNSRSEMNVSTLELGDSALYLCASSLGLADNEQFFGPGTRLTVL.

This clone was seen only a few times. The rearrangement links TRBV2 to TRBJ2-7; TRBD1 matches 7 bases. With 7 bases clipped from V and 6 bases from J, the junction kept 6 bases outside the gene matches. Germline-derived CDR1 and CDR2 are SNHLY and FYNNEI. This CDR3 contains 12 residues. The CDR3 region has the DNA TGTGCCAGCACCCGAGAGGGGGCCGAGCAGTACTTC. Residues: CASTREGAEQYF.

This chain connects TRBV27 to TRBJ2-2; 11 nucleotides line up with TRBD1. The CDR3 runs 16 residues. The J segment lost 5 bases and the V segment lost 5 bases, leaving 7 bases of the junction unmatched. Germline CDR1 reads MNHEY; CDR2 reads SMNVEV (reference sequence). The CDR3 region has the DNA TGTGCCAGCAGTGCACCGGGACAGGGGGGGACCGGGGAGCTGTTTTTT. Protein: CASSAPGQGGTGELFF.

The chain recombines TRBV4-2 with TRBJ2-5; 13 bases are a match to TRBD2. The CDR3 loop spans 17 amino acids. Germline V gene sequence: CDR1 LGHNA, CDR2 YNFKEQ. Unmatched junction bases numbered 7, after V lost 2 bases and J lost 4 bases. CDR3: CASSQLGLAGVVETQYF. The CDR3 DNA reads as TGTGCCAGCAGCCAATTAGGACTAGCGGGAGTAGTAGAGACCCAGTACTTC.

V and J are TRBV7-6 and TRBJ1-1, with 8 bases matching TRBD1. This CDR3 spans 14 amino acids. The V segment lost 5 bases and the J segment 5 bases; nucleotides outside the gene matches: 7. The V gene's germline CDR1 is SGHVS and CDR2 FNYEAQ. CDR3 coding DNA: TGTGCCAGCAGCCGCCAACAGGGGGGGACTGAAGCTTTCTTT. Translation gives CASSRQQGGTEAFF.